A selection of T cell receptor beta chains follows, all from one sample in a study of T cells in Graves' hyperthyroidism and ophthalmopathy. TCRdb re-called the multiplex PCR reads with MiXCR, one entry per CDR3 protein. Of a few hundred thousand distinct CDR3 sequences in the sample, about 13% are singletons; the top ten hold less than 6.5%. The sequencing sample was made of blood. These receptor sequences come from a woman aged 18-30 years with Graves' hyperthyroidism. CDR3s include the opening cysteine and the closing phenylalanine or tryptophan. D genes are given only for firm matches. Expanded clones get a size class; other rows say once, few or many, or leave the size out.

cdr3_aa: CASSLGSHSGRGTDTQYF
cdr3_nt: TGCGCCAGCAGCTTGGGTTCTCATAGCGGGAGGGGCACAGATACGCAGTATTTT
clone_size: -
v_call: TRBV5-1
d_call: TRBD2
j_call: TRBJ2-3

cdr3_aa: CASSTNNDNEAFF
cdr3_nt: TGTGCCAGCAGTACAAACAACGATAATGAAGCTTTCTTT
clone_size: many
v_call: TRBV27
d_call: -
j_call: TRBJ1-1

cdr3_aa: CAWSVPGYGYTF
cdr3_nt: TGTGCCTGGAGTGTACCAGGGTATGGCTACACCTTC
clone_size: many
v_call: TRBV30
d_call: -
j_call: TRBJ1-2

cdr3_aa: CASSLVSGWGSYNSPLHF
cdr3_nt: TGTGCCAGCAGCTTAGTATCGGGCTGGGGATCCTATAATTCACCCCTCCACTTT
clone_size: -
v_call: TRBV7-8
d_call: -
j_call: TRBJ1-6

cdr3_aa: CASSLRREAITPFF
cdr3_nt: TGTGCCAGCAGCTTAAGGCGGGAGGCCATTACACCGTTCTTC
clone_size: many
v_call: TRBV7-2
d_call: TRBD2
j_call: TRBJ2-1

cdr3_aa: CSARQLAGGGNEQFF
cdr3_nt: TGCAGTGCTAGACAGCTAGCGGGAGGAGGCAATGAGCAGTTCTTC
clone_size: -
v_call: TRBV20-1
d_call: TRBD2
j_call: TRBJ2-1

cdr3_aa: CASSLVGSGRPTGELFF
cdr3_nt: TGCGCCAGCAGCTTGGTTGGTAGCGGGAGGCCAACCGGGGAGCTGTTTTTT
clone_size: -
v_call: TRBV5-1
d_call: TRBD2
j_call: TRBJ2-2

cdr3_aa: CASSLNIGFSDTQYF
cdr3_nt: TGTGCCAGCAGCCTAAATATAGGGTTTTCAGATACGCAGTATTTT
clone_size: few
v_call: TRBV7-3
d_call: -
j_call: TRBJ2-3

cdr3_aa: CASSDGGGKLFF
cdr3_nt: TGTGCCAGCAGTGACGGGGGCGGAAAACTGTTTTTT
clone_size: few
v_call: TRBV6-4
d_call: -
j_call: TRBJ1-4

cdr3_aa: CASSIGADRLTDTQYF
cdr3_nt: TGTGCCAGTAGTATAGGGGCGGACAGGTTGACAGATACGCAGTATTTT
clone_size: many
v_call: TRBV19
d_call: TRBD1
j_call: TRBJ2-3

cdr3_aa: CASSQGAGSGSYEQYF
cdr3_nt: TGTGCCAGCAGCCAAGGGGCGGGTAGCGGCAGCTACGAGCAGTACTTC
clone_size: many
v_call: TRBV4-2
d_call: -
j_call: TRBJ2-7

cdr3_aa: CASSLRWAEKLFF
cdr3_nt: TGTGCCAGCAGTTTAAGATGGGCGGAAAAACTGTTTTTT
clone_size: few
v_call: TRBV12-3/TRBV12-4
d_call: -
j_call: TRBJ1-4

cdr3_aa: CSADTIDGYTQYF
cdr3_nt: TGCAGTGCTGACACGATTGACGGATATACGCAGTATTTT
clone_size: many
v_call: TRBV20-1
d_call: -
j_call: TRBJ2-3

cdr3_aa: CASSEAGTLVTQYF
cdr3_nt: TGTGCCAGCAGTGAAGCCGGGACACTTGTAACCCAGTACTTC
clone_size: -
v_call: TRBV6-1
d_call: -
j_call: TRBJ2-5

cdr3_aa: CSARDNGADTQYF
cdr3_nt: TGCAGTGCTAGAGATAACGGAGCAGATACGCAGTATTTT
clone_size: many
v_call: TRBV20-1
d_call: -
j_call: TRBJ2-3

cdr3_aa: CASSILGGAAQPQHF
cdr3_nt: TGTGCCAGCAGTATCCTAGGGGGCGCGGCTCAGCCCCAGCATTTT
clone_size: -
v_call: TRBV6-1
d_call: TRBD1
j_call: TRBJ1-5

cdr3_aa: CASSQERAATNEKLFF
cdr3_nt: TGTGCCAGCAGCCAAGAGAGGGCAGCAACTAATGAAAAACTGTTTTTT
clone_size: many
v_call: TRBV3-1
d_call: -
j_call: TRBJ1-4

cdr3_aa: CAWDWGQGSYEQYF
cdr3_nt: TGTGCCTGGGACTGGGGGCAGGGCTCCTACGAGCAGTACTTC
clone_size: -
v_call: TRBV30
d_call: -
j_call: TRBJ2-7

cdr3_aa: CASSQEGGGSVDYEQYF
cdr3_nt: TGTGCCAGCAGCCAAGAAGGAGGAGGTAGCGTAGACTACGAGCAGTACTTC
clone_size: few
v_call: TRBV4-2
d_call: -
j_call: TRBJ2-7

cdr3_aa: CSVAWASGGSYEQYF
cdr3_nt: TGCAGCGTTGCGTGGGCTAGCGGGGGCTCCTACGAGCAGTACTTC
clone_size: many
v_call: TRBV29-1
d_call: TRBD2
j_call: TRBJ2-7

cdr3_aa: CASSQDSSGRARDTQYF
cdr3_nt: TGCGCCAGCAGCCAAGATTCTAGCGGGAGGGCCAGAGATACGCAGTATTTT
clone_size: once
v_call: TRBV4-3
d_call: TRBD2
j_call: TRBJ2-3

cdr3_aa: CAWKPLNRDAESVPQHF
cdr3_nt: TGTGCCTGGAAGCCTTTAAACAGGGACGCCGAGAGTGTGCCCCAGCATTTT
clone_size: -
v_call: TRBV30
d_call: -
j_call: TRBJ1-5

cdr3_aa: CASIEYEAFF
cdr3_nt: TGTGCCAGCATCGAGTATGAAGCTTTCTTT
clone_size: many
v_call: TRBV6-1
d_call: -
j_call: TRBJ1-1

cdr3_aa: CASSLTGFWGETQYF
cdr3_nt: TGTGCCAGCAGTTTAACAGGGTTCTGGGGAGAGACCCAGTACTTC
clone_size: few
v_call: TRBV27
d_call: -
j_call: TRBJ2-5

cdr3_aa: CASSAEGLSYEQYF
cdr3_nt: TGTGCCAGCAGCGCGGAGGGGCTGTCCTACGAGCAGTACTTC
clone_size: many
v_call: TRBV9
d_call: -
j_call: TRBJ2-7

cdr3_aa: CASSLANSEMDTEAFF
cdr3_nt: TGTGCCAGCAGTTTAGCAAACAGCGAAATGGACACTGAAGCTTTCTTT
clone_size: many
v_call: TRBV12-3/TRBV12-4
d_call: -
j_call: TRBJ1-1

cdr3_aa: CASSPRAGGNNEQFF
cdr3_nt: TGTGCCAGCAGCCCCCGGGCGGGAGGAAACAATGAGCAGTTCTTC
clone_size: many
v_call: TRBV7-9
d_call: TRBD2
j_call: TRBJ2-1

cdr3_aa: CASSEQGRALDTQYF
cdr3_nt: TGTGCCAGCAGTGAACAGGGCAGGGCGTTGGATACGCAGTATTTT
clone_size: many
v_call: TRBV6-1
d_call: -
j_call: TRBJ2-3